The clone carrying this TCR beta chain was picked up a small number of times. This sample was taken from a study of patients and donors after allogeneic stem cell transplantation. The CDR3 runs 12 residues. Trimming took off 5 bases at V and 2 bases at J, with 10 bases between the two ends. Germline V CDR1 and CDR2: SQVTM, ANQGSEA. TCRdb passed the RT-PCR reads through MiXCR, listing each CDR3 protein once. The table lists approximately 160,000 distinct CDR3 sequences, 24% of them singletons, with about 25% in the top ten. The TCR originated in a human donor who was either an allogeneic HSCT recipient or a stem cell or donor lymphocyte infusion donor (not recorded which). It is not recorded whose cells these are; they may come from a transplant donor. The specimen sequenced was blood, either unsorted or a sorted T cell fraction (not recorded which). This chain links TRBV29-1 with TRBJ2-7, with D maybe TRBD1 (6 bases). CDR3 coding DNA: TGCAGCGTTCAGGGGACACCCTACGAGCAGTACTTC. This translates into CSVQGTPYEQYF.